The 11 T cell receptor beta chains below come from one sample, sequenced in a study of CD8+CD57+ T cells in acquired aplastic anemia. Profiling of TCR beta VDJ combinations and CDR3 sequences used genomic DNA as template. TCRdb re-analysed the reads in MiXCR, keeping a single row per CDR3 protein. Among roughly 180,000 distinct CDR3 sequences, 40% to 55% were seen once, and the ten largest hold roughly 3%. What was sequenced was sorted CD4+, CD8+, or CD8+CD57+ T cells (not recorded which) from PBMCs. Receptors originate from a human donor in good health.

V gene TRBV18 combines with J gene TRBJ1-1; D is perhaps TRBD1 (5 bases). CDR1 and CDR2 from the germline V gene are KGHSH and LQKENI. CDR3 length: 14 amino acids. Trimming took 4 bases from V and 0 from J, leaving 9 bases between them. The CDR3 spells CASSLKGLNTEAFF. The CDR3 nucleotides are TGTGCCAGCTCACTAAAGGGGCTGAACACTGAAGCTTTCTTT. Combining the CDR3 with reference TRBV18 and TRBJ1-1 gives the whole variable domain NAGVMQNPRHLVRRRGQEARLRCSPMKGHSHVYWYRQLPEEGLKFMVYLQKENIIDESGMPKERFSAEFPKEGPSILRIQQVVRGDSAAYFCASSLKGLNTEAFFGQGTRLTVV.

This clonotype was found many times. J is TRBJ2-1 and V is TRBV9, with 10 bases fitting TRBD2. The CDR3 extends over 15 amino acids. The trim removed 4 bases at V and 4 bases at J, leaving 5 bases unmatched. CDR1 and CDR2 from the germline V gene are SGDLS and YYNGEE. The CDR3 loop reads CASSPDSGRYNEQFF. The CDR3 bases are TGTGCCAGCAGCCCAGATAGCGGGAGGTACAATGAGCAGTTCTTC.

This clonotype was seen ten or more times. The chain joins TRBV2 to TRBJ2-1, with 12 bases matching TRBD2. The V gene end was trimmed by 4 bases and the J gene end by 6 bases; junction bases not matched to a gene: 7. This CDR3 spans 16 amino acids. Germline CDR1 and CDR2: SNHLY and FYNNEI. The CDR3 reads CASSASGRASSNEQFF. The CDR3 nucleotides read TGTGCCAGCAGTGCTAGCGGGAGGGCCTCATCCAATGAGCAGTTCTTC. Based on the CDR3 plus reference TRBV2 and TRBJ2-1, the full variable domain is EPEVTQTPSHQVTQMGQEVILRCVPISNHLYFYWYRQILGQKVEFLVSFYNNEISEKSEIFDDQFSVERPDGSNFTLKIRSTKLEDSAMYFCASSASGRASSNEQFFGPGTRLTVL.

This clonotype was observed a few times. The V and J genes are TRBV2 and TRBJ1-6, with 9 nucleotides matching TRBD1. With 7 bases clipped from V and 10 bases from J, the junction kept 8 bases outside the gene matches. CDR1 SNHLY and CDR2 FYNNEI come from the germline V gene. There are 14 residues in the CDR3. The CDR3 DNA follows: TGTGCCAGCATGCTCGGACAGGGGAGGTCACCCCTCCACTTT. Protein product: CASMLGQGRSPLHF.

This chain connects TRBV20-1 to TRBJ2-3; D remains ambiguous. Germline-derived CDR1 and CDR2 are DFQATT and SNEGSKA (reference sequence). There are 13 residues in the CDR3. The CDR3 DNA sequence: TGCAGCAAGAGCGTAGGGTCCCCCGATACGCAGTATTTT. Translating it yields CSKSVGSPDTQYF.

This clonotype was found a few times. The rearrangement links TRBV9 to TRBJ2-2; D perhaps matches TRBD1 (5 bases). Trimming took off 5 bases at V and 4 bases at J, with 15 bases between the two ends. This CDR3 comprises 15 residues. Germline V gene data show CDR1 as SGDLS and CDR2 as YYNGEE. CDR3 bases: TGTGCCAGCAGGAAAGGACATTCGGGCACCGGGGAGCTGTTTTTT. Its translation: CASRKGHSGTGELFF.

This rearrangement joins TRBV29-1 to TRBJ2-7; D gene uncertain. In germline, CDR1 is SQVTM, CDR2 ANQGSEA. The ends were cut back, 5 bases at V and 4 bases at J, with 12 bases in the middle. The CDR3 extends over 12 amino acids. CDR3 DNA sequence: TGCAGCGTTATATTCTCGCGGTACGAGCAGTACTTC. Its translation is CSVIFSRYEQYF.

This clonotype was counted between two and nine times. The CDR3 nucleotides read TGTGCCAGCAGCCGACTGGGCAGGGAGTACAATGAGCAGTTCTTC. This encodes CASSRLGREYNEQFF. The chain has TRBV11-3 and TRBJ2-1; D possibly matches TRBD1 or TRBD2 (5 bases each). V lost 5 bases to trimming and J lost 4 bases, with 15 bases between them. Germline V CDR1 and CDR2: SGHNT, YENEEA. This CDR3 has 15 amino acids. Looking up the rest from reference TRBV11-3 and TRBJ2-1 gives the full variable domain: EAGVVQSPRYKIIEKKQPVAFWCNPISGHNTLYWYLQNLGQGPELLIRYENEEAVDDSQLPKDRFSAERLKGVDSTLKIQPAELGDSAVYLCASSRLGREYNEQFFGPGTRLTVL.

This clonotype occurred many times. J is TRBJ2-2 and V is TRBV19, with D unclear. Per germline, CDR1 LNHDA and CDR2 SQIVND (reference sequence). The V end was cut by 3 bases, the J end by 5 bases, with 7 bases between. This CDR3 has 13 amino acids. The CDR3 region has the DNA TGTGCCAGTAGTATGGTAGTTACCGGGGAGCTGTTTTTT. Translation: CASSMVVTGELFF.

The chain is built from TRBV20-1 and TRBJ2-7, with 7 bases matching TRBD2. V shed 3 bases, J shed 4 bases, and the junction held 9 bases outside the gene matches. Germline V CDR1 and CDR2: DFQATT, SNEGSKA (reference sequence). The CDR3 has 14 amino acids. The CDR3 is CSASRDYRGYEQYF. The CDR3 DNA is TGCAGTGCTAGCCGGGACTATCGCGGATACGAGCAGTACTTC.

This clonotype appeared a few times. The rearrangement uses TRBV10-3 and TRBJ1-6; 7 nucleotides align to TRBD1. The V and J ends lost 0 bases and 0 bases, in that order; junction bases with no gene match: 2. Germline CDR1 and CDR2: ENHRY and SYGVKD. CDR3 length equals 17 residues. Here the CDR3 reads CAISESAGGSYNSPLHF. The CDR3 coding sequence is TGTGCCATCAGTGAGTCGGCAGGGGGCTCCTATAATTCACCCCTCCACTTT.